The rows below give T cell receptor beta chains drawn from one sample of a study of blood T cell repertoires in COVID-19. Profiling relied on immunoSEQ multiplex PCR, and the TCRdb table lists in-frame clones only, not all of them. Here the sample spans just over 300,000 clones, around 87% being singletons. The sample taken for sequencing was peripheral blood. These receptors all come from a man aged 18 to 29 with active or convalescent COVID-19. Both conserved end residues are part of each CDR3. The D gene is left open where the match is weak. Clone size is not always given. Where it is, it says once, few, many or a class for expanded clones.

D gene: .; V gene: TRBV20-1; J gene: TRBJ1-4; clone size: .; CDR3 DNA: TGCAGTGCTAGTCGTGAGTTAACTGAAAAACTGTTTTTT; CDR3 protein: CSASRELTEKLFF
D gene: .; V gene: TRBV7-8; J gene: TRBJ2-3; clone size: once; CDR3 DNA: TGTGCCAGCAGCCGCGGAAGACAGCCCACAGATACGCAGTATTTT; CDR3 protein: CASSRGRQPTDTQYF
D gene: TRBD1; V gene: TRBV19; J gene: TRBJ1-2; clone size: .; CDR3 DNA: TGTGCCAGTAGTCCAGGGGGCTCAGGCTATGGCTACACCTTC; CDR3 protein: CASSPGGSGYGYTF
D gene: .; V gene: TRBV11-2; J gene: TRBJ1-2; clone size: .; CDR3 DNA: TGTGCCAGCAGCTTATGGTCGGGATACTATGGCTACACCTTC; CDR3 protein: CASSLWSGYYGYTF
D gene: TRBD2; V gene: TRBV4-2; J gene: TRBJ2-3; clone size: .; CDR3 DNA: TGTGCCAGCAGCCAAGTACTCCAAGCGGGAGGGTACACAGATACGCAGTATTTT; CDR3 protein: CASSQVLQAGGYTDTQYF
D gene: TRBD1; V gene: TRBV19; J gene: TRBJ2-7; clone size: .; CDR3 DNA: TGTGCCAGTACCAAGGGGGCAGGGCTAACCTACGAGCAGTACTTC; CDR3 protein: CASTKGAGLTYEQYF
D gene: .; V gene: TRBV28; J gene: TRBJ2-7; clone size: .; CDR3 DNA: TGTGCCAGCAGTTTACTCGGGACACATGGCCCATACGAGCAGTACTTC; CDR3 protein: CASSLLGTHGPYEQYF
D gene: TRBD1; V gene: TRBV4-2; J gene: TRBJ1-5; clone size: few; CDR3 DNA: TGTGCCAGCAGCCAAGATTTGGGACAGGGGGCGGCAGGTCAGCCCCAGCATTTT; CDR3 protein: CASSQDLGQGAAGQPQHF
D gene: TRBD2; V gene: TRBV7-9; J gene: TRBJ2-7; clone size: once; CDR3 DNA: TGTGCCAGCAGCTTGAGAGGACTAGACGGGGAGCAGTACTTC; CDR3 protein: CASSLRGLDGEQYF
D gene: TRBD1; V gene: TRBV7-2; J gene: TRBJ1-2; clone size: .; CDR3 DNA: TGTGCCAGCAGCTCACCCCCACAGGGGAATGGCTACACCTTC; CDR3 protein: CASSSPPQGNGYTF
D gene: TRBD1; V gene: TRBV18; J gene: TRBJ1-4; clone size: .; CDR3 DNA: TGTGCCAGCTCACCACCGGAGGGGACAGGGTATGAAAAACTGTTTTTT; CDR3 protein: CASSPPEGTGYEKLFF
D gene: .; V gene: TRBV12-3/TRBV12-4; J gene: TRBJ1-1; clone size: .; CDR3 DNA: TGTGCCAGCAGGAAACAGGGATGGGTTGAAGCTTTCTTT; CDR3 protein: CASRKQGWVEAFF
D gene: TRBD2; V gene: TRBV29-1; J gene: TRBJ2-7; clone size: .; CDR3 DNA: TGCAGCGTTGGATACAACCTAGCGGGAGCTACTTCCAGCTCCTACGAGCAGTACTTC; CDR3 protein: CSVGYNLAGATSSSYEQYF
D gene: .; V gene: TRBV12-3/TRBV12-4; J gene: TRBJ1-5; clone size: .; CDR3 DNA: TGTGCCAGCAGATTGCCTGACAGGCCCCAGCATTTT; CDR3 protein: CASRLPDRPQHF
D gene: .; V gene: TRBV15; J gene: TRBJ2-3; clone size: once; CDR3 DNA: TGTGCCACCAGCAGACTTAGACTAGATCGCACAGATACGCAGTATTTT; CDR3 protein: CATSRLRLDRTDTQYF
D gene: TRBD2; V gene: TRBV5-1; J gene: TRBJ2-1; clone size: .; CDR3 DNA: TGCGCCAGCAGCTTGGAGCGGGGGTACAATGAGCAGTTCTTC; CDR3 protein: CASSLERGYNEQFF
D gene: .; V gene: TRBV5-1; J gene: TRBJ2-7; clone size: .; CDR3 DNA: TGCGCCAGCACCCGGTTTGGTGGGGCGGGAGAGCAGTACTTC; CDR3 protein: CASTRFGGAGEQYF
D gene: .; V gene: TRBV11-2; J gene: TRBJ2-7; clone size: .; CDR3 DNA: TGTGCCAGCAGCTTAGAGGGGCGACCCTACGAGCAGTACTTC; CDR3 protein: CASSLEGRPYEQYF
D gene: .; V gene: TRBV9; J gene: TRBJ2-7; clone size: .; CDR3 DNA: TGTGCCAGCAGCGTAGGGGCTAGCGTGGTCTACGAGCAGTACTTC; CDR3 protein: CASSVGASVVYEQYF
D gene: TRBD2; V gene: TRBV28; J gene: TRBJ2-6; clone size: .; CDR3 DNA: TGTGCCAGCAGTGCACTAGCGGGAGATCTCTCTGGGGCCAACGTCCTGACTTTC; CDR3 protein: CASSALAGDLSGANVLTF
D gene: .; V gene: TRBV18; J gene: TRBJ1-4; clone size: .; CDR3 DNA: TGTGCCAGCTCACCCCAGGGGCCTAATGAAAAACTGTTTTTT; CDR3 protein: CASSPQGPNEKLFF
D gene: .; V gene: TRBV6-5; J gene: TRBJ2-7; clone size: once; CDR3 DNA: TGTGCCAGCCAACACCTTTCCGTCTACGAGCAGTACTTC; CDR3 protein: CASQHLSVYEQYF
D gene: .; V gene: TRBV10-1; J gene: TRBJ2-7; clone size: once; CDR3 DNA: TGCGCCAGCAACCGACAGGTCTACGAGCAGTACTTC; CDR3 protein: CASNRQVYEQYF
D gene: .; V gene: TRBV6-5; J gene: TRBJ2-3; clone size: .; CDR3 DNA: TGTGCCAGCAGACCGAGGGGGGGCCTAAATACGCAGTATTTT; CDR3 protein: CASRPRGGLNTQYF
D gene: TRBD2; V gene: TRBV10-2; J gene: TRBJ2-3; clone size: .; CDR3 DNA: TGCGCCAGCAGAGACCTCTTGGGCGGGGGGCGATCTAGCACAGATACGCAGTATTTT; CDR3 protein: CASRDLLGGGRSSTDTQYF
D gene: .; V gene: TRBV28; J gene: TRBJ2-1; clone size: .; CDR3 DNA: TGTGCCAGCAGTTCACCCCACGACTCAACCTACAATGAGCAGTTCTTC; CDR3 protein: CASSSPHDSTYNEQFF
D gene: .; V gene: TRBV5-6; J gene: TRBJ2-6; clone size: .; CDR3 DNA: TGTGCCAGCAGCGTCTTAGCAGGGAACTCTGGGGCCAACGTCCTGACTTTC; CDR3 protein: CASSVLAGNSGANVLTF
D gene: .; V gene: TRBV7-2; J gene: TRBJ1-1; clone size: .; CDR3 DNA: TGTGCCAGCAGCTTAAGGGGTGATAACACTGAAGCTTTCTTT; CDR3 protein: CASSLRGDNTEAFF
D gene: .; V gene: TRBV9; J gene: TRBJ1-3; clone size: .; CDR3 DNA: TGTGCCAGCAGCAAAGAGGGGGGGAGCTCTGGAAACACCATATATTTT; CDR3 protein: CASSKEGGSSGNTIYF
D gene: TRBD1; V gene: TRBV4-1; J gene: TRBJ1-3; clone size: .; CDR3 DNA: TGCGCCAGCAGCCAACCCGGGACAGAAACCTCTGGAAACACCATATATTTT; CDR3 protein: CASSQPGTETSGNTIYF
D gene: .; V gene: TRBV6-5; J gene: TRBJ1-3; clone size: .; CDR3 DNA: TGTGCCAGCAGTTACTCGGAGTCGAGCTCTGGAAACACCATATATTTT; CDR3 protein: CASSYSESSSGNTIYF
D gene: .; V gene: TRBV6-5; J gene: TRBJ2-7; clone size: .; CDR3 DNA: TGTGCCAGCAGTTCCTTACAGGGTTTCGAGCAGTACTTC; CDR3 protein: CASSSLQGFEQYF
D gene: .; V gene: TRBV7-9; J gene: TRBJ1-3; clone size: .; CDR3 DNA: TGTGCCAGCAGCTTACCGGGTCAGCGAGGAAACACCATATATTTT; CDR3 protein: CASSLPGQRGNTIYF
D gene: .; V gene: TRBV5-5; J gene: TRBJ2-1; clone size: .; CDR3 DNA: TGTGCCAGCAGCTTGGGTAGTGGAGCCTACAATGAGCAGTTCTTC; CDR3 protein: CASSLGSGAYNEQFF
D gene: TRBD1; V gene: TRBV5-4; J gene: TRBJ2-5; clone size: .; CDR3 DNA: TGTGCCAGCAGCTTTGCGACAGGGGGAGGGGAGACCCAGTACTTC; CDR3 protein: CASSFATGGGETQYF
D gene: TRBD1; V gene: TRBV28; J gene: TRBJ1-2; clone size: few; CDR3 DNA: TGTGCCAGCACCATTGGGACAGGGGGTGGCTACACCTTC; CDR3 protein: CASTIGTGGGYTF
D gene: TRBD1; V gene: TRBV5-6; J gene: TRBJ1-1; clone size: once; CDR3 DNA: TGTGCCAGCAGCTTGCCAGGGGGTAACACTGAAGCTTTCTTT; CDR3 protein: CASSLPGGNTEAFF
D gene: TRBD1; V gene: TRBV10-1; J gene: TRBJ1-2; clone size: .; CDR3 DNA: TGCGCCAGCAGCTCCGACAGGGTCGCCGGCTACACCTTC; CDR3 protein: CASSSDRVAGYTF
D gene: .; V gene: TRBV6-2/TRBV6-3; J gene: TRBJ1-1; clone size: .; CDR3 DNA: TGTGCCAGCAGTTACACCCACAGGGTCACTGAAGCTTTCTTT; CDR3 protein: CASSYTHRVTEAFF
D gene: .; V gene: TRBV18; J gene: TRBJ1-5; clone size: .; CDR3 DNA: TGTGCCAGCTCACCGACAGATAGCAATCAGCCCCAGCATTTT; CDR3 protein: CASSPTDSNQPQHF
D gene: TRBD2; V gene: TRBV7-2; J gene: TRBJ2-5; clone size: .; CDR3 DNA: TGTGCCAGCAGCTGGGAGCGGGGGAGGCAAGAGACCCAGTACTTC; CDR3 protein: CASSWERGRQETQYF
D gene: .; V gene: TRBV6-2/TRBV6-3; J gene: TRBJ1-2; clone size: once; CDR3 DNA: TGTGCCAGCAGTTACGTTATCAGCAGGGGAAGTGGCTACACCTTC; CDR3 protein: CASSYVISRGSGYTF
D gene: TRBD2; V gene: TRBV6-2/TRBV6-3; J gene: TRBJ2-7; clone size: .; CDR3 DNA: TGTGCCAGCAGTTACTCGATTCTAGCGGAATCCTACGAGCAGTACTTC; CDR3 protein: CASSYSILAESYEQYF